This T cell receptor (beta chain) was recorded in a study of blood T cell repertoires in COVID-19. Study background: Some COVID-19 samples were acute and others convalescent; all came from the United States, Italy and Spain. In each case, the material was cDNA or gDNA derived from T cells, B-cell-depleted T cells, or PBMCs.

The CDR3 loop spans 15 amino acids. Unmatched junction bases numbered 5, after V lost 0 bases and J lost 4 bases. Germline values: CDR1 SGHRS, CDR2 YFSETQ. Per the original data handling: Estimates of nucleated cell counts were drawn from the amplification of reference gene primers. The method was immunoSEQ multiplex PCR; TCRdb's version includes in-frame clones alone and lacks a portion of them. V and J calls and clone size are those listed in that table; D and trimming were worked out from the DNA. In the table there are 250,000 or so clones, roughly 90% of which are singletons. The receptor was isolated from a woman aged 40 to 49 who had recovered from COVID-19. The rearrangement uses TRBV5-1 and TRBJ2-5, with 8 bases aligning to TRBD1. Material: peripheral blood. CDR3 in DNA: TGCGCCAGCAGCTTGGCAGGGGGCCGGTTAGAGACCCAGTACTTC. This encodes CASSLAGGRLETQYF.